The 18 T cell receptor beta chains below were found in one sample sequenced in a study of cytomegalovirus exposure and HLA in healthy donors. TCRdb's copy holds only in-frame clones and misses some; the assay was immunoSEQ multiplex PCR. The data hold hundreds of thousands of clones, with roughly 89% observed a single time. The sample comprised PBMCs. The receptors shown here come from a young woman in good health and CMV-seronegative.

There are a few counts of this clone. V gene TRBV6-1 combines with J gene TRBJ2-7, with 7 bases matching TRBD1. The CDR3 has 15 amino acids. The V segment lost 4 bases and the J segment 2 bases; nucleotides outside the gene matches: 8. Germline V gene lookup returns CDR1 MNHNS and CDR2 SASEGT. CDR3 sequence: CASSVQQGHPYEQYF. In DNA, the CDR3 is TGTGCCAGCAGTGTACAACAGGGGCACCCCTACGAGCAGTACTTC.

This chain uses TRBV27 with TRBJ2-7; D might be TRBD2 (5 bases). The length of the CDR3 is 17 residues. V was cut by 5 bases and J by 3 bases, with 23 bases left in between. CDR1 is MNHEY, CDR2 SMNVEV, per germline (reference sequence). CDR3 residues: CASSPSPVGVVYYEQYF. The CDR3 DNA follows: TGTGCCAGCAGTCCAAGCCCGGTCGGGGTGGTGTACTACGAGCAGTACTTC.

J is TRBJ2-1 and V is TRBV5-1; D perhaps matches TRBD2 (5 bases). Per germline, CDR1 SGHRS and CDR2 YFSETQ. The CDR3 has 15 residues. V was pared by 6 bases and J by 5 bases, with 18 bases between. The CDR3 nucleotides read TGCGCCAGCAAAGTCGGTGGGGAGCGGAACAATGAGCAGTTCTTC. This gives the protein CASKVGGERNNEQFF.

This chain uses TRBV19 with TRBJ1-4; 10 nucleotides match TRBD1. J was trimmed by 6 bases and V by 3 bases; bases with no gene match: 4. Germline V gives CDR1 LNHDA, CDR2 SQIVND (reference sequence). This CDR3 region has 15 residues. Written as DNA, the CDR3 is TGTGCCAGTAGTATTGGGACAGGGGTTTATGAAAAACTGTTTTTT. Translating it yields CASSIGTGVYEKLFF.

This chain links TRBV4-1 with TRBJ2-1; D gene unclear. The CDR3 covers 15 residues. The V gene lost 3 bases and the J gene lost 5 bases, with 14 bases spanning the gap. Germline V lookup: CDR1 MGHRA, CDR2 YSYEKL. CDR3 in amino acids: CASSQGSWSDNEQFF. The CDR3 nucleotides read TGCGCCAGCAGCCAGGGTAGCTGGAGTGACAATGAGCAGTTCTTC.

This clone appeared a few times. This chain links TRBV18 with TRBJ1-1, with D perhaps matching TRBD1 (5 bases). Looked up from germline, CDR1 is KGHSH and CDR2 is LQKENI. V was clipped by 4 bases and J by 0 bases, with 6 bases between them. The CDR3 extends over 13 amino acids. The CDR3 spells CASSLTVNTEAFF. CDR3 nucleotides: TGTGCCAGCTCACTGACAGTGAACACTGAAGCTTTCTTT. Together with reference TRBV18 and TRBJ1-1, the CDR3 gives the full variable domain: NAGVMQNPRHLVRRRGQEARLRCSPMKGHSHVYWYRQLPEEGLKFMVYLQKENIIDESGMPKERFSAEFPKEGPSILRIQQVVRGDSAAYFCASSLTVNTEAFFGQGTRLTVV.

This clone was counted a single time. This rearrangement joins TRBV5-1 to TRBJ2-3, with TRBD2 identical over 9 bases. The CDR3 runs to 20 residues. Looked up from germline, CDR1 is SGHRS and CDR2 is YFSETQ. V was clipped by 3 bases and J by 2 bases; unmatched bases: 19. The CDR3, as DNA: TGCGCCAGCAGCTGGCCCTTCAGTAGCGGGGGCCCCGGGGCCACAGATACGCAGTATTTT. Protein product: CASSWPFSSGGPGATDTQYF.

This chain connects TRBV6-5 to TRBJ1-1; D is perhaps TRBD1 (5 bases). V lost 10 bases and J 0 bases, leaving 18 bases between the germline ends. The CDR3 is 15 residues long. The germline V gene encodes CDR1 MNHEY and CDR2 SVGAGI. CDR3 in DNA: TGTGCCACCTGCGGGGGACCCACTATGAACACTGAAGCTTTCTTT. Amino acids: CATCGGPTMNTEAFF.

This clone was detected a few times. This chain joins TRBV7-6 and TRBJ2-7, with D hard to call. The CDR3 is 15 amino acids. V lost 3 bases to trimming and J lost 5 bases, with 17 bases between them. Germline-derived CDR1 and CDR2 are SGHVS and FNYEAQ. CDR3 coding DNA: TGTGCCAGCAGCTTTGCGGCCGAGTCTTGGGACGAGCAGTACTTC. Translating gives CASSFAAESWDEQYF.

The chain joins TRBV29-1 to TRBJ2-2; the D gene is possibly TRBD2 (5 bases). Trimming shortened V by 6 bases and J by 0 bases, and 11 bases separated the two germline ends. This CDR3 is 14 amino acids long. Per the germline V gene, CDR1 is SQVTM and CDR2 is ANQGSEA. As DNA, the CDR3 is TGCAGCGTCGGACTGGGAACGAACACCGGGGAGCTGTTTTTT. This sequence encodes CSVGLGTNTGELFF.

This rearrangement joins TRBV4-1 to TRBJ1-2, with a possible D match to TRBD1 (6 bases). CDR1 is MGHRA and CDR2 is YSYEKL in the germline V gene. V lost 2 bases and J 6 bases, leaving 22 bases between the germline ends. This CDR3 comprises 17 residues. The DNA of the CDR3 is TGCGCCAGCAGCCAAACGGACAGATACTGGATTATGAATGGCTACACCTTC. Its protein is CASSQTDRYWIMNGYTF.

V usage is TRBV7-9 and J usage is TRBJ2-7, with a weak D call TRBD1 (7 bases). Germline V gives CDR1 SEHNR, CDR2 FQNEAQ (reference sequence). V lost 1 base, J lost 1 base, and 17 bases lay in between. This CDR3 comprises 17 residues. Here the CDR3 DNA reads TGTGCCAGCAGCTTAGAGACCGCCAGGGGGGTTTCCTACGAGCAGTACTTC. It specifies CASSLETARGVSYEQYF.

The V call is TRBV2, the J call TRBJ2-7; 13 bases match TRBD2. V trimming: 10 bases; J trimming: 4 bases; junction bases outside the gene matches: 10. The CDR3 length is 15 residues. Germline-derived CDR1 and CDR2 are SNHLY and FYNNEI. CDR3 protein: CATRTSGGAAYEQYF. In nucleotides, the CDR3 is TGTGCCACACGGACTAGCGGGGGCGCAGCTTACGAGCAGTACTTC.

The genes are TRBV6-1 and TRBJ1-5; D uncertain. The germline V and J ends were trimmed by 2 bases and 2 bases, with 7 bases remaining between them. Germline values: CDR1 MNHNS, CDR2 SASEGT. The CDR3 length is 14 residues. CDR3 in DNA: TGTGCCAGCAGTGAACTCGGGGGCAATCAGCCCCAGCATTTT. This codes for CASSELGGNQPQHF.

To note about this clone: This sample also contains other DNA sequences that code for the same CDR3. This CDR3 reads CASSGQGPNQPQHF. CDR3 DNA: TGTGCCAGCAGTGGACAGGGCCCCAATCAGCCCCAGCATTTT. This chain connects TRBV2 to TRBJ1-5; 7 nucleotides align to TRBD1. The CDR3 is made up of 14 amino acids. CDR1 is SNHLY, CDR2 FYNNEI, per germline. Trimming cost V 4 bases and J 3 bases; bases outside gene matches: 3.

V gene TRBV5-8 combines with J gene TRBJ2-7, with D possibly being TRBD1 (5 bases). Germline V gene sequence: CDR1 SGHTS, CDR2 YDEGEE. CDR3 length equals 15 residues. The V end lost 0 bases, the J end lost 2 bases, and 12 bases lay between the germline ends. The CDR3 coding sequence is TGTGCCAGCAGCTTGGTTTTAACAGGCCCCTACGAGCAGTACTTC. Encoded protein: CASSLVLTGPYEQYF.

This clone appeared once. This chain connects TRBV5-6 to TRBJ2-3; TRBD2 aligns across 8 bases. This CDR3 is 15 amino acids long. With V trimmed by 2 bases and J by 7 bases, 9 bases remained unmatched. Germline CDR1 reads SGHDT; CDR2 reads YYEEEE. CDR3 protein: CASSFGGGRVNTQYF. CDR3 nucleotides: TGTGCCAGCAGCTTTGGCGGGGGGCGGGTGAATACGCAGTATTTT.

CDR3 sequence (DNA): TGTGCCATCAGTGAGGGGAGCAGGACCGGGGAGCTGTTTTTT. This sequence encodes CAISEGSRTGELFF. The chain recombines TRBV10-3 with TRBJ2-2; D may be TRBD2 (5 bases). Germline V CDR1 and CDR2: ENHRY, SYGVKD. The length of the CDR3 is 14 residues. V lost 2 bases and J lost 5, with 9 bases in between.